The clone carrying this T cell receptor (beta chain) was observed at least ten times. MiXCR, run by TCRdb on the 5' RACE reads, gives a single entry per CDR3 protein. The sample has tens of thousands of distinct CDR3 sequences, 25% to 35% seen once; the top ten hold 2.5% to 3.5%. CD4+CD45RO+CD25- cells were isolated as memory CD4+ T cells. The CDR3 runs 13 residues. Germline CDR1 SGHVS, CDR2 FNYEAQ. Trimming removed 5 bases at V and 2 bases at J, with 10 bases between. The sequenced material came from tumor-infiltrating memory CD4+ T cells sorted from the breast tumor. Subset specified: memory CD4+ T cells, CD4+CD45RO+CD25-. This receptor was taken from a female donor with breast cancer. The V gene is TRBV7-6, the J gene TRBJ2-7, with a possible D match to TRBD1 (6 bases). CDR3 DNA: TGTGCCAGCAGCCGCGGACAGACCTACGAGCAGTACTTC. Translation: CASSRGQTYEQYF.